This TCR beta chain was found in a study of CD8+ T cells in alopecia areata. Following RNA extraction, reverse transcription yielded cDNA that acted as the sequencing template. Clones were read by immunoSEQ multiplex PCR, and TCRdb kept only the in-frame ones, dropping some. The sample yields about 170,000 clones, less than 80% seen once. The CDR3 loop spans 16 amino acids. After removal of 3 bases from V and 5 bases from J, the junction contained 9 bases not matched to a gene. The germline V gene has CDR1 PRHDT and CDR2 FYEKMQ (reference sequence). This clone was picked up a small number of times. This specimen consisted of CD8+ T cells sorted from blood, obtained at week 0. J is TRBJ2-1 and V is TRBV13; TRBD2 matches 8 bases. This TCR was sampled from a human donor with alopecia areata. CDR3 region: CASSLAGGPPNNEQFF. CDR3 DNA sequence: TGTGCCAGCAGCTTGGCGGGGGGCCCCCCTAACAATGAGCAGTTCTTC.